This T cell receptor (beta chain) emerged from a study of T cell repertoires in cytomegalovirus infection. TCRdb re-analysed the reads in MiXCR, keeping a single row per CDR3 protein. The sample has 250,000 to 300,000 distinct CDR3 sequences; roughly an eighth are singletons. This clonotype has a count of ten or more. CDR1 is ENHRY, CDR2 SYGVKD, per germline. Trimming took off 9 bases at V and 4 bases at J, with 24 bases between the two ends. CDR3 length: 16 amino acids. This chain links TRBV10-3 with TRBJ1-2; D is possibly TRBD1 (6 bases). Sequencing input: PBMCs. This clonotype was obtained from a human donor in good health (CMV status not recorded). Some clones in this sample may be carry-over from other donors' samples. As DNA, the CDR3 is TGTGCCATTTGGGGTTTCGTGGAACAGGGCGGCTATGGCTACACCTTC. It is translated as CAIWGFVEQGGYGYTF.